This T cell receptor (beta chain) is from a study of shared clonotypes between healthy human individuals. Findings and limits, study-wide: Generally, estimated richness proved larger in naive subsets than it did in memory subsets. Investigators expected sequencing depth to affect clonotype sharing among donors. Some naive CD4 clonotypes, around 5%, turned up in common across a few donors.

Trimming pared 7 bases from V and 8 bases from J, leaving 11 bases between. From germline, CDR1 is MNHEY and CDR2 SVGAGI. The CDR3 length is 12 residues. Points on this clone: Its matching antigen is unknown.

TCRdb keeps only in-frame clones here, not all; method: immunoSEQ multiplex PCR. Of about 2 million clones listed, less than 95% are singletons. Naive CD8 cells lacked CD45RO, underwent positive selection for CCR7 and left out terminally differentiated effector memory CD45RA+ cells. The chain joins TRBV6-5 to TRBJ1-4; D uncertain. This TCR was sampled from a man younger than 35 in good health. The sample consisted of naive CD8+ T cells sorted from blood. The CDR3 here is CASTPTPEKLFF. The CDR3 bases are TGTGCCAGCACCCCAACCCCGGAAAAACTGTTTTTT.